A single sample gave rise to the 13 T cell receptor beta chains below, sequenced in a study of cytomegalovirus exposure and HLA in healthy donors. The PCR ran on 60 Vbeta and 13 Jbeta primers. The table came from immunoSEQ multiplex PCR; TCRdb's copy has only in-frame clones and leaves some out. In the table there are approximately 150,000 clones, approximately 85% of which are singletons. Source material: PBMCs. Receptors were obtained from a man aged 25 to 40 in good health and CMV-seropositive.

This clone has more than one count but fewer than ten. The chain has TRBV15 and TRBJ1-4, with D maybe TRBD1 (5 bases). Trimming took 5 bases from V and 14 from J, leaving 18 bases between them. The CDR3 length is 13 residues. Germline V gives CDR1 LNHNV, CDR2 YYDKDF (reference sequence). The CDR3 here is CATSGGVWDHLFF. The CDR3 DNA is TGTGCCACCAGCGGGGGGGTTTGGGATCATCTGTTTTTT. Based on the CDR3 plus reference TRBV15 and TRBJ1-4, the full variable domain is DAMVIQNPRYQVTQFGKPVTLSCSQTLNHNVMYWYQQKSSQAPKLLFHYYDKDFNNEADTPDNFQSRRPNTSFCFLDIRSPGLGDTAMYLCATSGGVWDHLFFGSGTQLSVL.

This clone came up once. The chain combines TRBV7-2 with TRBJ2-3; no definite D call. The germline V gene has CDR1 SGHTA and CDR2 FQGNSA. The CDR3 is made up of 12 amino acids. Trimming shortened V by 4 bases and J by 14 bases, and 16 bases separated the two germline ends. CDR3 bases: TGTGCCAGCAGCTCCCAACAATACGCCCGGTATTTT. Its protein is CASSSQQYARYF.

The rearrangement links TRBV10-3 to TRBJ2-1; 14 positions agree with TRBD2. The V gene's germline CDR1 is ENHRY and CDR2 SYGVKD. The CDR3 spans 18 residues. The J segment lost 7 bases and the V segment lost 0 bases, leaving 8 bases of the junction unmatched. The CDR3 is CAISESLGTSGSGNEQFF. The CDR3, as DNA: TGTGCCATCAGTGAGTCCCTTGGGACTAGCGGGAGTGGTAATGAGCAGTTCTTC.

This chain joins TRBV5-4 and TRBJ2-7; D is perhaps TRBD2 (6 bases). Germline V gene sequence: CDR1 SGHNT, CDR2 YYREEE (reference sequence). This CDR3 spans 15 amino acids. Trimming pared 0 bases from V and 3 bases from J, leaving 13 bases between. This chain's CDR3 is CASSLEAGGYYEQYF. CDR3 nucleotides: TGTGCCAGCAGCTTGGAAGCGGGCGGCTACTACGAGCAGTACTTC.

The DNA for the CDR3 is TGTGCCAGCAGCCGTCGGACAGGGAGCACTGAAGCTTTCTTT. This encodes CASSRRTGSTEAFF. This rearrangement joins TRBV7-9 to TRBJ1-1, with 8 nucleotides matching TRBD1. The V and J ends lost 5 bases and 4 bases, in that order; junction bases with no gene match: 6. The CDR3 runs to 14 residues. The germline V gene encodes CDR1 SEHNR and CDR2 FQNEAQ (reference sequence).

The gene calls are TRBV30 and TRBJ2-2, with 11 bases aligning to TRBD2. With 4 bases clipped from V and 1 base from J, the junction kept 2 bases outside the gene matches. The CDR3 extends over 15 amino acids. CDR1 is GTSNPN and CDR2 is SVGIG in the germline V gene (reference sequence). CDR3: CAWTSGRWNTGELFF. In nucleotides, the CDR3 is TGTGCCTGGACTAGCGGGAGGTGGAACACCGGGGAGCTGTTTTTT.

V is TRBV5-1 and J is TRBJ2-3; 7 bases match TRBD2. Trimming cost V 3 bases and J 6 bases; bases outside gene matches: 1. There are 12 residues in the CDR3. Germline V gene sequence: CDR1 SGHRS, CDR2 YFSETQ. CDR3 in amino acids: CASSSLADTQYF. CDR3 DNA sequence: TGCGCCAGCAGCTCACTAGCGGATACGCAGTATTTT.

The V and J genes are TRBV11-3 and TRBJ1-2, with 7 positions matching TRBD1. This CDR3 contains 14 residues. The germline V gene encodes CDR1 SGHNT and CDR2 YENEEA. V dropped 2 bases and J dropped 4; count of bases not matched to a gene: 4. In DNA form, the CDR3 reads TGTGCCAGCAGCTTACGGGGACAGTCCTATGGCTACACCTTC. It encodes CASSLRGQSYGYTF.

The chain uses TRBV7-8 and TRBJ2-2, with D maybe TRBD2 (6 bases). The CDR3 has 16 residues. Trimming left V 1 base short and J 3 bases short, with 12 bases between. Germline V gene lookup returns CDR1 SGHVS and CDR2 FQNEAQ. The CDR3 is CASSLVGERDTGELFF. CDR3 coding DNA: TGTGCCAGCAGCTTAGTGGGGGAGCGGGACACCGGGGAGCTGTTTTTT.

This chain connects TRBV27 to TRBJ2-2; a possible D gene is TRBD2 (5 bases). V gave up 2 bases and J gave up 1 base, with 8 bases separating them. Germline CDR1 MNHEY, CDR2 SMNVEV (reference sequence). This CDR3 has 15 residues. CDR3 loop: CASSLRAGNTGELFF. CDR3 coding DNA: TGTGCCAGCAGTTTACGGGCGGGGAACACCGGGGAGCTGTTTTTT.

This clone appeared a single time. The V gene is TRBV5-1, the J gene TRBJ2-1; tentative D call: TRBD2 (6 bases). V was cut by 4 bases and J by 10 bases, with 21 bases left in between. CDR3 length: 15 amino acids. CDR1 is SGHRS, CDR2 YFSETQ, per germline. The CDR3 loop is CASSPTSTEFWEQFF. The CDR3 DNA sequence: TGCGCCAGCAGCCCCACTAGCACTGAGTTTTGGGAGCAGTTCTTC.

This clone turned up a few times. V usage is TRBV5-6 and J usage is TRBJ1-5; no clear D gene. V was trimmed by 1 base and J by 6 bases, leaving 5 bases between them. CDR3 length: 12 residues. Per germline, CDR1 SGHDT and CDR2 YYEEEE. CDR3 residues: CASSLIGQPQHF. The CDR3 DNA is TGTGCCAGCAGCTTGATCGGTCAGCCCCAGCATTTT.

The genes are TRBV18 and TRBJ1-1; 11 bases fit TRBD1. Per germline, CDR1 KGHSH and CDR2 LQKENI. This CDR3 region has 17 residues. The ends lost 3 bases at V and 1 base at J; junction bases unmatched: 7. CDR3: CASSPVGQGASNTEAFF. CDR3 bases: TGTGCCAGCTCACCTGTAGGACAGGGGGCCTCGAACACTGAAGCTTTCTTT.